The 17 T cell receptor beta chains listed next were all sequenced from one sample in a study of T cell repertoires in cytomegalovirus infection. TCRdb recomputed calls from the reads with MiXCR, one row per CDR3 protein. This table holds hundreds of thousands of distinct CDR3 sequences, 24% found once. The sample was CD8+ T cells from PBMCs. The origin of the receptors is a human donor in good health (CMV status not recorded). Some clones in this sample may be carry-over from other donors' samples.

The chain recombines TRBV4-3 with TRBJ1-5; D is possibly TRBD1 (5 bases). This CDR3 contains 16 residues. The V gene's germline CDR1 is LGHNA and CDR2 YSLEER. The V end was cut by 0 bases, the J end by 0 bases, with 9 bases between. In nucleotides, the CDR3 is TGCGCCAGCAGCCAAGATTACAGGTATAGCAATCAGCCCCAGCATTTT. Its protein is CASSQDYRYSNQPQHF.

Notes on this clonotype: One end of the junction varies from germline; a read error may be responsible. The chain is built from TRBV7-2 and TRBJ2-7, with D possibly called TRBD1 or TRBD2 (6 bases each). Germline lookup yields CDR1 SGHTA and CDR2 FQGNSA. The CDR3 spans 16 residues. The CDR3 loop reads CVSSLAHGGAQYEQYF. In nucleotides, the CDR3 is TGTGTCAGCAGCTTAGCCCACGGGGGCGCCCAGTACGAGCAGTACTTC.

The V gene is TRBV7-2, the J gene TRBJ1-2, with D tentatively TRBD1 (5 bases). Germline lookup yields CDR1 SGHTA and CDR2 FQGNSA. CDR3 length equals 11 residues. V shed 3 bases and J shed 8 bases, with 7 bases lying between them. CDR3 in amino acids: CASSFQGGYTF. CDR3 coding DNA: TGTGCCAGCAGCTTCCAGGGAGGCTACACCTTC.

The chain employs TRBV20-1 and TRBJ2-1; D gene ambiguous. The CDR3 extends over 14 amino acids. Per the germline V gene, CDR1 is DFQATT and CDR2 is SNEGSKA (reference sequence). With 0 bases removed from V and 5 bases from J, the gap between germline ends came to 11 bases. The CDR3 protein is CSARDWAGDNEQFF. CDR3 nucleotides: TGCAGTGCTAGAGATTGGGCAGGAGACAATGAGCAGTTCTTC.

On this clonotype itself: A clone one base away is much larger, so this may be a read error. The chain uses TRBV28 and TRBJ2-1; the match to TRBD1 covers 8 bases. The CDR3 totals 15 residues. Germline loops: CDR1 MDHEN, CDR2 SYDVKM. The J segment lost 0 bases and the V segment lost 5 bases, leaving 3 bases of the junction unmatched. CDR3 sequence (DNA): TGTGCCAGCAGTCAGACAGGGGACTCCTACAATGAGCAGTTCTTC. This translates into CASSQTGDSYNEQFF.

The chain joins TRBV20-1 to TRBJ2-7; D possibly corresponds to TRBD1 (6 bases). CDR1 and CDR2 from the germline V gene are DFQATT and SNEGSKA (reference sequence). V was cut by 1 base and J by 1 base, with 20 bases left in between. The CDR3 covers 17 residues. The CDR3 protein is CSARGGTRQDHSYEQYF. Written as DNA, the CDR3 is TGCAGTGCTAGAGGGGGTACTCGACAGGATCATTCCTACGAGCAGTACTTC.

J is TRBJ2-1 and V is TRBV7-8; 8 bases map to TRBD2. The germline CDR1 and CDR2 sequences are SGHVS and FQNEAQ. V lost 0 bases and J lost 4; bases outside the gene matches: 5. The CDR3 is 16 amino acids. The DNA for the CDR3 is TGTGCCAGCAGCTTAGCGCGGGGGGCGCCTTACAATGAGCAGTTCTTC. This codes for CASSLARGAPYNEQFF.

As concerns this clonotype: At one of its ends the junction is not consistent with the germline gene, which may arise from a read error. The chain has TRBV6-2 or TRBV6-3 and TRBJ1-5; D gene uncertain. The CDR3 is 15 amino acids. Germline V gene data show CDR1 as MNHEY and CDR2 as SVGEGT. The CDR3 sequence: CANSYSEGDNQPQHF. CDR3 nucleotide sequence: TGTGCCAACAGTTACTCGGAGGGAGACAATCAGCCCCAGCATTTT.

This sequence joins TRBV7-9 and TRBJ1-1; 8 bases line up with TRBD1. Trimming removed 5 bases from V and 0 bases from J; junction bases left unmatched: 5. The CDR3 runs to 15 residues. The V gene's germline CDR1 is SEHNR and CDR2 FQNEAQ (reference sequence). CDR3 residues: CASSPRGLVNTEAFF. CDR3 bases: TGTGCCAGCAGCCCCAGGGGGCTTGTGAACACTGAAGCTTTCTTT.

The sample holds a few counts of this clonotype. The chain employs TRBV5-4 and TRBJ1-6; D gene ambiguous. The CDR3 spans 12 residues. V was shortened by 4 bases and J by 9 bases, with 8 bases between the two germline ends. The germline V gene encodes CDR1 SGHNT and CDR2 YYREEE (reference sequence). CDR3: CASSHGSSPLHF. CDR3 DNA: TGTGCCAGCAGCCACGGGAGTTCACCCCTCCACTTT.

As regards this clonotype: Being one base from a much bigger clone, this may be a read error. J is TRBJ2-3 and V is TRBV7-9; 9 nucleotides line up with TRBD2. The V segment lost 2 bases and the J segment 4 bases; nucleotides outside the gene matches: 4. The CDR3 runs to 15 residues. Germline CDR1 and CDR2: SEHNR and FQNEAQ (reference sequence). The CDR3 nucleotides are TGTGCCAGCAGCTTACGGACTAGCGAGGCAGATACGCAGTATTTT. Translated, it gives CASSLRTSEADTQYF.

This clonotype has more than one count but fewer than ten. J is TRBJ1-1 and V is TRBV20-1; weak D call: TRBD1 (5 bases). Per the germline V gene, CDR1 is DFQATT and CDR2 is SNEGSKA (reference sequence). Trimming removed 5 bases from V and 6 bases from J, with 22 bases in between. The CDR3 loop spans 15 amino acids. The CDR3 is CSAFYRQGRKAEAFF. The DNA of the CDR3 is TGCAGTGCTTTCTACCGCCAGGGTAGGAAGGCTGAAGCTTTCTTT.

This clonotype has a count of ten or more. This chain links TRBV28 with TRBJ1-5; 7 nucleotides agree with TRBD1. J lost 7 bases, V lost 4 bases, and 7 bases had no gene match. The CDR3 length is 14 residues. The germline V gene has CDR1 MDHEN and CDR2 SYDVKM. CDR3 nucleotide sequence: TGTGCCAGCAGTTATTACAGGGGAAGGCAGCCCCAGCATTTT. Its translation is CASSYYRGRQPQHF.

V and J are TRBV28 and TRBJ2-7, with unresolved D. The CDR3 runs 12 residues. Trimming left V 3 bases short and J 0 bases short, with 3 bases between. Germline CDR1 and CDR2: MDHEN and SYDVKM. The CDR3 reads CASSFRSYEQYV. The CDR3 bases are TGTGCCAGCAGTTTCCGCTCCTACGAGCAGTACGTC.

V and J are TRBV7-9 and TRBJ1-1, with TRBD1 matching over 7 bases. CDR3 length equals 18 residues. Germline V gene data show CDR1 as SEHNR and CDR2 as FQNEAQ (reference sequence). The ends lost 5 bases at V and 7 bases at J; junction bases unmatched: 22. CDR3 loop: CASSVPGTETSGPIEAFF. The CDR3 bases are TGTGCCAGCAGCGTTCCCGGGACAGAGACCTCAGGGCCCATTGAAGCTTTCTTT.

V is TRBV28 and J is TRBJ2-1; the match to TRBD2 covers 8 bases. The V gene end was trimmed by 8 bases and the J gene end by 3 bases; junction bases not matched to a gene: 9. Germline CDR1 reads MDHEN; CDR2 reads SYDVKM. This CDR3 comprises 15 residues. The CDR3, as DNA: TGTGCCAGCCCCGGGGGGGGGAGTAACTACAATGAGCAGTTCTTC. Encoded protein: CASPGGGSNYNEQFF.

In this sample, this clonotype turned up many times. V gene TRBV12-3 or TRBV12-4 combines with J gene TRBJ2-3, with 10 bases fitting TRBD2. With V trimmed by 10 bases and J by 2 bases, 9 bases remained unmatched. The length of the CDR3 is 15 residues. In DNA form, the CDR3 reads TGTGCCAACTCTATAGCGGGGGGCCCCACAGATACGCAGTATTTT. It translates to CANSIAGGPTDTQYF.